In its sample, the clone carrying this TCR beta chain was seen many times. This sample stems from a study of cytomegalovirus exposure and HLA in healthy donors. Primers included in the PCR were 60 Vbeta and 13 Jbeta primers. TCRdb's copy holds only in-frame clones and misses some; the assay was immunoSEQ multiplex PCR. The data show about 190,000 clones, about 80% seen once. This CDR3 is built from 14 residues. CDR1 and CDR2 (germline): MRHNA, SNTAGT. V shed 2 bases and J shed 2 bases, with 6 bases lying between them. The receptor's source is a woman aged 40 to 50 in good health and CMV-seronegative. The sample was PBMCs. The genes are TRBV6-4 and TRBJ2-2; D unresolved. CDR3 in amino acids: CASSDASNTGELFF. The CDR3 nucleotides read TGTGCCAGCAGTGACGCCAGTAACACCGGGGAGCTGTTTTTT.